This T cell receptor beta chain was identified during a study of identical twins. A note on this clonotype: The antigen is undetermined.

TCRdb reprocessed the 5' RACE reads with MiXCR, giving one entry per CDR3 protein. Of approximately 890,000 distinct CDR3 sequences in the sample, about 12% were seen once. Notes on the study in general: With beta out-of-frame sequences, excess sharing by twins was weaker.

These data were likewise used in another study, on yellow fever vaccine responses in identical twins.

The specimen was PBMCs. The TCR sequence derives from a woman under 30 in good health.

The CDR3 here is CASSPPGGAGRTQYF. The DNA for the CDR3 is TGTGCCAGCAGTCCCCCGGGTGGGGCGGGCCGCACGCAGTATTTT. V gene TRBV28 combines with J gene TRBJ2-3; D is possibly TRBD1 or TRBD2 (5 bases each). The CDR3 totals 15 residues. Trimming cost V 5 bases and J 9 bases, with 21 bases left between them. Germline V CDR1 and CDR2: MDHEN, SYDVKM.